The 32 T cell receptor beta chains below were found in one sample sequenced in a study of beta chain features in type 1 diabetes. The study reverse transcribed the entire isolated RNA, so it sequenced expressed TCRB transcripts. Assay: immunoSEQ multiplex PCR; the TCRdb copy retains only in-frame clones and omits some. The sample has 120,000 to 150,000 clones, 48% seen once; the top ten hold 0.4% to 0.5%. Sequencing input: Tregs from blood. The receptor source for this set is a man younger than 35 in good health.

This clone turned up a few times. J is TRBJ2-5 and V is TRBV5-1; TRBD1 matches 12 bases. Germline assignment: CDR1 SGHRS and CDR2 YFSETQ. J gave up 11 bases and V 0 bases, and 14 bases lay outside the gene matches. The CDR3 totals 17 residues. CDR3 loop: CASSLVFKGQGASEQYF. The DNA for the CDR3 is TGCGCCAGCAGCTTGGTGTTTAAGGGACAGGGGGCGAGTGAGCAGTACTTC.

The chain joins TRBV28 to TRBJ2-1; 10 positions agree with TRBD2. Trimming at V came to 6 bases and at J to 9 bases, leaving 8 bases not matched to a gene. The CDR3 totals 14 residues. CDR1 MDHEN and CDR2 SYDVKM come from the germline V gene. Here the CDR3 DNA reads TGTGCCAGCAGACGTCTAGCGGGAGTGCCTGAGCAGTTCTTC. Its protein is CASRRLAGVPEQFF. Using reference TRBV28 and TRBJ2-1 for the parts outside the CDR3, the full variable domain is DVKVTQSSRYLVKRTGEKVFLECVQDMDHENMFWYRQDPGLGLRLIYFSYDVKMKEKGDIPEGYSVSREKKERFSLILESASTNQTSMYLCASRRLAGVPEQFFGPGTRLTVL.

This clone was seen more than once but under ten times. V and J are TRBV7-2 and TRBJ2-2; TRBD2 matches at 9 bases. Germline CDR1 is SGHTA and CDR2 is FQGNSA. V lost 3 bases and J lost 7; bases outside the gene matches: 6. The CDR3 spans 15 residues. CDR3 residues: CASSFGGGGVGELFF. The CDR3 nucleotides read TGTGCCAGCAGCTTCGGCGGGGGGGGTGTCGGGGAGCTGTTTTTT.

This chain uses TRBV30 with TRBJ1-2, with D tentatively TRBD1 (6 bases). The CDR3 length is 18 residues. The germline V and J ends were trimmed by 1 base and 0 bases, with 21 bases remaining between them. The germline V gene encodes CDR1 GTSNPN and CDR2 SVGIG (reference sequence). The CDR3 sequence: CAWSGRGGADTANYGYTF. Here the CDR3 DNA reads TGTGCCTGGAGTGGGAGGGGGGGGGCCGACACCGCTAACTATGGCTACACCTTC.

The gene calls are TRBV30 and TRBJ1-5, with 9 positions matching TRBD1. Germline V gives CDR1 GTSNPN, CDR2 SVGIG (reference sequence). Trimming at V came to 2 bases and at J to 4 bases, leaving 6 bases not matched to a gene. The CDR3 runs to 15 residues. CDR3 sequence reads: CAWSPTGGMNQPQHF. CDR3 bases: TGTGCCTGGAGTCCGACAGGGGGGATGAATCAGCCCCAGCATTTT.

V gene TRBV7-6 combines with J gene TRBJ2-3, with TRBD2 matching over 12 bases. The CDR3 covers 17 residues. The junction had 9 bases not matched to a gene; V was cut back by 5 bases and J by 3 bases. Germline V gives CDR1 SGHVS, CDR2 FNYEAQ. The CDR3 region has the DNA TGTGCCAGCAGCCTGCTAGCGGGGGGGCCTCTGACAGATACGCAGTATTTT. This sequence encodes CASSLLAGGPLTDTQYF.

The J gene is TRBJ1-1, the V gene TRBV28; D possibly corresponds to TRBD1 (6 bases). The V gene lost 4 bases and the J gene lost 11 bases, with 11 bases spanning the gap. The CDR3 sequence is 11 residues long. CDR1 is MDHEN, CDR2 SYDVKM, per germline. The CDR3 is CASSSQGSAFF. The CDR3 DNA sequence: TGTGCCAGCAGTTCACAGGGCTCGGCTTTCTTT.

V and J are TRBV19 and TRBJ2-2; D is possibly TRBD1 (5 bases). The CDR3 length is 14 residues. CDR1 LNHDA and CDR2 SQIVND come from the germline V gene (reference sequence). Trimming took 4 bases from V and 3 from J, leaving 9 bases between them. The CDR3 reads CASSTPGYTGELFF. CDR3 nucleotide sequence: TGTGCCAGTAGTACCCCAGGGTACACCGGGGAGCTGTTTTTT.

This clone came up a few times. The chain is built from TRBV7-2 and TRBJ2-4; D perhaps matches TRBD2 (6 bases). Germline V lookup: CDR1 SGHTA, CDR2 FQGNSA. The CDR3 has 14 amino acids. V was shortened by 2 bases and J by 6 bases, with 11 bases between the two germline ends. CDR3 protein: CASSLLVGGNIQYF. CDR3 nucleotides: TGTGCCAGCAGCTTATTGGTCGGGGGAAACATTCAGTACTTC.

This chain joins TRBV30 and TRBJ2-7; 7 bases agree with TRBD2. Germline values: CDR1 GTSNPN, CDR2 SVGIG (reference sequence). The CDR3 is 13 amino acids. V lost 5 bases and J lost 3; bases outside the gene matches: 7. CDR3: CAWGIRGVYEQYF. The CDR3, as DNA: TGTGCCTGGGGGATTCGGGGGGTCTACGAGCAGTACTTC.

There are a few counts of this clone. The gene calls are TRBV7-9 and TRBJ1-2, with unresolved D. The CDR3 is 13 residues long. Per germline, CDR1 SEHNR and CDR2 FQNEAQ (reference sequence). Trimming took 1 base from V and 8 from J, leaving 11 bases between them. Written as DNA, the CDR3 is TGTGCCAGCAGCTTAGAGGCGGGAAGGGGCTACACCTTC. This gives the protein CASSLEAGRGYTF.

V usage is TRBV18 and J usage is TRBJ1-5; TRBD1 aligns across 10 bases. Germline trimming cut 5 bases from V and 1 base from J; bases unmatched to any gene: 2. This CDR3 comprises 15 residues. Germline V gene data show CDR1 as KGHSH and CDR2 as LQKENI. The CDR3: CASSRGQGSNQPQHF. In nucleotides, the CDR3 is TGTGCCAGCTCAAGGGGACAGGGGAGCAATCAGCCCCAGCATTTT.

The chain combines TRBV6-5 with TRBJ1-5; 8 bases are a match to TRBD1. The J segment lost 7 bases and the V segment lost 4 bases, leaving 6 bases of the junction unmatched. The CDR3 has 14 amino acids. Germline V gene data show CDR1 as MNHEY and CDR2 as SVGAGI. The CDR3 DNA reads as TGTGCCAGCAGTTTCAGACAGGGGCGACAGCCCCAGCATTTT. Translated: CASSFRQGRQPQHF.

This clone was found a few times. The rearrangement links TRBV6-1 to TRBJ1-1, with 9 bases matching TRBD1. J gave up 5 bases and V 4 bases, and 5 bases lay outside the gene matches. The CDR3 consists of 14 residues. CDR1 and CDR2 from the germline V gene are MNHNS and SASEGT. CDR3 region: CASSGGQGRTEAFF. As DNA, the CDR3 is TGTGCCAGCAGTGGGGGACAGGGACGAACTGAAGCTTTCTTT.

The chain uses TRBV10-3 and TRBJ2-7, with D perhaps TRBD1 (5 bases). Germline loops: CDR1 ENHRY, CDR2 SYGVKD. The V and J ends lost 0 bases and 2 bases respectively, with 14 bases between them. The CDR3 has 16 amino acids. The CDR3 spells CAISESGLNQAYEQYF. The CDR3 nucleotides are TGTGCCATCAGTGAGTCGGGGCTAAACCAAGCCTACGAGCAGTACTTC.

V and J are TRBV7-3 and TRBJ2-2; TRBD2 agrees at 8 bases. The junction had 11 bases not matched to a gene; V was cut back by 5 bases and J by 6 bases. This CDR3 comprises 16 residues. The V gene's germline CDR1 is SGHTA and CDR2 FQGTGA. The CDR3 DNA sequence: TGTGCCAGCAGCCGATCGAGCGGGAGTTCGTCCGGGGAGCTGTTTTTT. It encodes CASSRSSGSSSGELFF.

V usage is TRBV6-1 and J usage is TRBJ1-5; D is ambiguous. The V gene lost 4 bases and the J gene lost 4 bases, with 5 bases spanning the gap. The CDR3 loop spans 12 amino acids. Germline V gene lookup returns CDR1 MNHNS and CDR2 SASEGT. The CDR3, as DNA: TGTGCCAGCAGTGGTCCTAATCAGCCCCAGCATTTT. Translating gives CASSGPNQPQHF.

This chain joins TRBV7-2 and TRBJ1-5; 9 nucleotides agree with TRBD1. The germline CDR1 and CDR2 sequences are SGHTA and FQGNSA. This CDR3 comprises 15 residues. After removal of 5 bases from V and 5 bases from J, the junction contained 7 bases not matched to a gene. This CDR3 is CASSQTGTGHQPQHF. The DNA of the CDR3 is TGTGCCAGCAGCCAAACCGGGACAGGGCATCAGCCCCAGCATTTT.

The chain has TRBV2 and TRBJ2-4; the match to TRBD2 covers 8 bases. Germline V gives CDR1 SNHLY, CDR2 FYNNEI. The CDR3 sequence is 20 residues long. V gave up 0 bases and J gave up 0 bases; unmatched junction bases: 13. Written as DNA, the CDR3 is TGTGCCAGCAGTGAAGCGCTCGGGCGGGGGGACCCTCTAGCCAAAAACATTCAGTACTTC. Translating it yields CASSEALGRGDPLAKNIQYF.

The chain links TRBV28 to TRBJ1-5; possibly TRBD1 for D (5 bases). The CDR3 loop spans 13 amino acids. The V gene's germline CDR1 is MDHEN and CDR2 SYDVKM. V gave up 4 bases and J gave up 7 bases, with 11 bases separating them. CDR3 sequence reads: CASSSNQGQPQHF. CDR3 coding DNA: TGTGCCAGCAGTTCTAACCAGGGACAGCCCCAGCATTTT.

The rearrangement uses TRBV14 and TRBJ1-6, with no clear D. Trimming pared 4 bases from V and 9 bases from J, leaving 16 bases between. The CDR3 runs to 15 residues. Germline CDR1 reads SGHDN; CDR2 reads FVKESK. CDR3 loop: CASSRYIGSGSPLHF. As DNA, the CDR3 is TGTGCCAGCAGCCGTTACATAGGTTCGGGTTCACCCCTCCACTTT.

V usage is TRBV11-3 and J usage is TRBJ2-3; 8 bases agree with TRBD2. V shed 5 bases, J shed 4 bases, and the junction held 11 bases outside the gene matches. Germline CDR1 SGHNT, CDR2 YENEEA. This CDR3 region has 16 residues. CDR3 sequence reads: CASSQGLVTAADTQYF. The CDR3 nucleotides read TGTGCCAGCAGCCAGGGACTAGTCACGGCGGCAGATACGCAGTATTTT.

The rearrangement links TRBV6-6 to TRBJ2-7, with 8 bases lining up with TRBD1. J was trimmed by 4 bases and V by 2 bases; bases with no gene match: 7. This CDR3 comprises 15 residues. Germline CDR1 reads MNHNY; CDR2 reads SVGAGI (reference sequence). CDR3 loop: CASSYDRGDAYEQYF. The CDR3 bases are TGTGCCAGCAGTTACGACAGGGGAGACGCTTACGAGCAGTACTTC.

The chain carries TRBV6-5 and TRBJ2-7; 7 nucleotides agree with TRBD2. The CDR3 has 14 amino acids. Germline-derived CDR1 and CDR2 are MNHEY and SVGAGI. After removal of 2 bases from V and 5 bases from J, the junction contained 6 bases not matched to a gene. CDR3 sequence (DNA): TGTGCCAGCAGTTACCTGGGCGGGGGTCACGAGCAGTACTTC. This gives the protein CASSYLGGGHEQYF.

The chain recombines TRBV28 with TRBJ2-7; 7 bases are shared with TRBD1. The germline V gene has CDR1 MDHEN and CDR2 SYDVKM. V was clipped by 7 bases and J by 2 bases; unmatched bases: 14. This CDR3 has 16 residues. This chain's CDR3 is CASTPGRGSLTYEQYF. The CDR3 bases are TGTGCCAGCACCCCAGGCAGGGGGTCGCTTACCTACGAGCAGTACTTC.

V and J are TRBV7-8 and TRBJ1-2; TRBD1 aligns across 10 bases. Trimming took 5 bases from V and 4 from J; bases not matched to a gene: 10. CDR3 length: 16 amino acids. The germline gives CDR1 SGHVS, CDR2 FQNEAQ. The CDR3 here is CASSPRQGALPYGYTF. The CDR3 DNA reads TGTGCCAGCAGCCCCCGACAGGGGGCCCTCCCCTATGGCTACACCTTC.

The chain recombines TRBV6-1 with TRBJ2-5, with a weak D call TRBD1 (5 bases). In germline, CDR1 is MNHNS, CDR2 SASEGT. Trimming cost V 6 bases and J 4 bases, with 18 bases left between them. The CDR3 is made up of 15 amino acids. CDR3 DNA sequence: TGTGCCAGCAGCCAACAAGTAGGGGCTGCAGAGACCCAGTACTTC. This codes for CASSQQVGAAETQYF.

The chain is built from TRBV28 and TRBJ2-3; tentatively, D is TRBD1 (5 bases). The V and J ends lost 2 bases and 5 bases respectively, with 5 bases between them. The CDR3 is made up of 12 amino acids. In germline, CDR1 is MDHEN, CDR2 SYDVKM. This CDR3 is CASSLRGDTQYF. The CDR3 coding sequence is TGTGCCAGCAGTTTAAGGGGAGATACGCAGTATTTT.

DNA of the CDR3: TGTGCCAGCAGCCCGGGACAGGGGGCAGGTTCACCCCTCCACTTT. It encodes CASSPGQGAGSPLHF. V usage is TRBV7-9 and J usage is TRBJ1-6; 12 nucleotides line up with TRBD1. V shed 5 bases and J 9 bases; nucleotides not matched to a gene: 5. Germline CDR1 SEHNR, CDR2 FQNEAQ (reference sequence). The CDR3 is 15 amino acids.

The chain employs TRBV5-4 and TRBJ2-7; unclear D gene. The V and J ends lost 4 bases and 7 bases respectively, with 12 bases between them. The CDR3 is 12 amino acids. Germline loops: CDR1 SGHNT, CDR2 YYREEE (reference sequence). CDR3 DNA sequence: TGTGCCAGCAGCCGAGGATCGTGGGAGCAGTACTTC. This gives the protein CASSRGSWEQYF.

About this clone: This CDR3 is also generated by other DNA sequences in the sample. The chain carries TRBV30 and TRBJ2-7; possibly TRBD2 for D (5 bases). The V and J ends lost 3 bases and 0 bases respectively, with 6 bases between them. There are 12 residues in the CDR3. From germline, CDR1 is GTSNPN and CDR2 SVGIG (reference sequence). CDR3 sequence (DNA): TGTGCCTGGAGGAGGGACTCCTACGAGCAGTACTTC. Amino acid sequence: CAWRRDSYEQYF.

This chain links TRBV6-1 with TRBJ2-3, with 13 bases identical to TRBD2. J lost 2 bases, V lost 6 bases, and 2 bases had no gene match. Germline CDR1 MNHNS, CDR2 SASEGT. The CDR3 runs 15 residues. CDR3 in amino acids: CASRGLAGSTDTQYF. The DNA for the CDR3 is TGTGCCAGCAGGGGACTAGCGGGATCCACAGATACGCAGTATTTT.